The sequence of this T cell receptor beta chain was determined in a study of T cell repertoires in cytomegalovirus infection. Study context: Carrying CMV and the relevant HLA type showed in public TCR beta signatures. Broader study findings: Pooled public TCR beta family frequency picked out CMV carriers with the relevant HLA. In two of eight donors, the top clonotype was HLA-C-restricted CMV-specific.

V lost 3 bases and J lost 1, with 12 bases in between. There are 15 residues in the CDR3. CDR1 is LGHNA, CDR2 YNFKEQ, per germline. This clonotype has just a few counts. The antigen is undetermined. TCRdb called the reads again in MiXCR, with one record for every CDR3 protein. The sample holds approximately 500,000 distinct CDR3 sequences; 15% to 20% are singletons and the top ten take roughly a quarter. The specimen was CD8+ T cells from PBMCs. The J gene is TRBJ1-1, the V gene TRBV4-2; tentatively, D is TRBD1 (6 bases). The sequence was collected from a human donor in good health (CMV status not recorded). Some clones in this sample may be carry-over from other donors' samples. CDR3 region: CASSQSLQGNTEAFF. DNA of the CDR3: TGTGCCAGCAGCCAGAGCCTACAGGGGAACACTGAAGCTTTCTTT.